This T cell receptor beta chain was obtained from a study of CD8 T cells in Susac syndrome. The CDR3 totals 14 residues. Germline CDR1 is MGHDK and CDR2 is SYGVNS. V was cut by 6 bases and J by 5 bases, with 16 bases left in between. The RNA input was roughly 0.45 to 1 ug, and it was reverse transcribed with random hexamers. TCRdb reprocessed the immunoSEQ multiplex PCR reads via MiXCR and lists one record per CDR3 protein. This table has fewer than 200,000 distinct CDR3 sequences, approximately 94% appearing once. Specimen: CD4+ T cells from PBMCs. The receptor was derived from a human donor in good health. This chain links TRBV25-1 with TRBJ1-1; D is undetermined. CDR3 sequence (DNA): TGTGCCAGCAGCGATAACTTTCCGGGGACTGAAGCTTTCTTT. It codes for CASSDNFPGTEAFF.